This TCR beta chain came from a study of T-cell reconstitution after alpha-beta-depleted transplantation in children. Overall study findings and caveats: Some patients owed their high day-60 TCRbeta diversity to surviving recipient T cells and thymic progenitors. The study reportedly traced alpha-beta T cells about two months after transplant to several hundred expanded graft clones. Newly produced T cells mostly accounted for T-cell counts and diversity one year post-transplant.

Concerning this clonotype itself: No antigen is known for it.

With 1 base removed from V and 0 bases from J, the gap between germline ends came to 6 bases. The length of the CDR3 is 13 residues. CDR1 is DFQATT, CDR2 SNEGSKA, per germline (reference sequence). Unique molecular identifiers were built into the TCRbeta library. Each CDR3 protein is one row after TCRdb ran MiXCR on the PCR reads. The sample lists about 240,000 distinct CDR3 sequences, around 25% occurring once. Here the sequenced sample was PBMCs, taken before TCRalphabeta/CD19-depleted stem cell transplant. The TCR originated in a girl aged 2-10 years with Fanconi anemia, due to receive a stem cell transplant. The V and J genes are TRBV20-1 and TRBJ1-1; D unresolved. As DNA, the CDR3 is TGCAGTGCTAGAGTTAACATGAACACTGAAGCTTTCTTT. This gives the protein CSARVNMNTEAFF.